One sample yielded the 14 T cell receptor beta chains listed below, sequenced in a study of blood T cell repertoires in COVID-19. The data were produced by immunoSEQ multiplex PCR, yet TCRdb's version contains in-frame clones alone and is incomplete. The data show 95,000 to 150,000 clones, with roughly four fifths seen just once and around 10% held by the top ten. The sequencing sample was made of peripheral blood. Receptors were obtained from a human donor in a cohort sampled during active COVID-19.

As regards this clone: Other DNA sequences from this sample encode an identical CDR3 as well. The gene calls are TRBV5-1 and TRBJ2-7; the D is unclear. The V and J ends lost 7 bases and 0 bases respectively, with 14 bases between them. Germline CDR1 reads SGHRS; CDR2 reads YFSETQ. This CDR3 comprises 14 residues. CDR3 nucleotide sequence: TGCGCCAGCCGCCCCGGCGGCGGCTCCTACGAGCAGTACTTC. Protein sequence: CASRPGGGSYEQYF.

The CDR3 reads CASSLGPSEKLFF. In nucleotides, the CDR3 is TGTGCCAGCAGCCTGGGGCCATCTGAAAAACTGTTTTTT. J is TRBJ1-4 and V is TRBV5-5; D is perhaps TRBD1 (5 bases). This CDR3 is built from 13 residues. Germline V gene data show CDR1 as SGHKS and CDR2 as YYEKEE (reference sequence). V lost 4 bases and J lost 7, with 11 bases in between.

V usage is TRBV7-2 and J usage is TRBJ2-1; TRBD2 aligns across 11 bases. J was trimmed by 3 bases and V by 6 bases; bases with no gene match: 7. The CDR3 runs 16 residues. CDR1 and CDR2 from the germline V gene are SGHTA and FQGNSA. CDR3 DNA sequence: TGTGCCAGCAGAGGTCTAGCGGGGGGTCTCTACAATGAGCAGTTCTTC. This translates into CASRGLAGGLYNEQFF.

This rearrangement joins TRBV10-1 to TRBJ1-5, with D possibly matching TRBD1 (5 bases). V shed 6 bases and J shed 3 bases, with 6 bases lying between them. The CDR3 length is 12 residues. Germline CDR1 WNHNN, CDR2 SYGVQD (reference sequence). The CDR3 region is CASSRDNQPQHF. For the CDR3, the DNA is TGCGCCAGCAGCAGGGACAATCAGCCCCAGCATTTT.

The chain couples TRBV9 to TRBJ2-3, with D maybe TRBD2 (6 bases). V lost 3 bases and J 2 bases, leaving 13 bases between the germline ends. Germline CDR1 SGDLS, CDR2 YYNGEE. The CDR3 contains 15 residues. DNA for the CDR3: TGTGCCAGCAGCGCCTTGGCGGGGTCCACAGATACGCAGTATTTT. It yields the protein CASSALAGSTDTQYF.

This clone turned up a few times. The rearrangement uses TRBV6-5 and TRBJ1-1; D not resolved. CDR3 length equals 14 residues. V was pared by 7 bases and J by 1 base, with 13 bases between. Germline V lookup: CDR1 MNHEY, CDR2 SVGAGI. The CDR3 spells CASMASSGNTEAFF. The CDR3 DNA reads TGTGCCAGCATGGCCTCTTCGGGGAACACTGAAGCTTTCTTT.

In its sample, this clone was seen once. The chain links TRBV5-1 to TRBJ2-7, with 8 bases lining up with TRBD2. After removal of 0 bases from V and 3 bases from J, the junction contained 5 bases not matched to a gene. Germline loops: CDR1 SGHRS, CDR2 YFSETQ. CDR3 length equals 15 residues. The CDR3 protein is CASSLEAGVNYEQYF. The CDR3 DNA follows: TGCGCCAGCAGCTTGGAAGCGGGGGTCAACTACGAGCAGTACTTC.

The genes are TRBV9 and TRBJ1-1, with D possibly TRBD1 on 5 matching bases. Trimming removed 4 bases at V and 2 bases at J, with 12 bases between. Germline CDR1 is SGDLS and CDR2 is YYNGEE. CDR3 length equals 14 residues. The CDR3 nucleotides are TGTGCCAGCAGCCCGCGACAGACAAACACTGAAGCTTTCTTT. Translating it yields CASSPRQTNTEAFF.

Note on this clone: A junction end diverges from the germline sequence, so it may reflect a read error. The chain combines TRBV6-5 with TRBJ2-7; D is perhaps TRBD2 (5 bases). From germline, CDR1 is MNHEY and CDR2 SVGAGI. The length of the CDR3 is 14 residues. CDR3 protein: CAGSYEGWSYEQYF. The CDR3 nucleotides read TGTGCCGGCAGTTACGAGGGTTGGTCCTACGAGCAGTACTTC.

The CDR3 region is CASSLTSGGNYNEQFF. The CDR3 DNA reads TGCGCCAGCAGCTTGACTAGCGGGGGGAATTACAATGAGCAGTTCTTC. The V gene is TRBV5-1, the J gene TRBJ2-1; 12 nucleotides line up with TRBD2. V shed 1 base and J 4 bases; nucleotides not matched to a gene: 3. This CDR3 region has 16 residues. CDR1 and CDR2 (germline): SGHRS, YFSETQ.

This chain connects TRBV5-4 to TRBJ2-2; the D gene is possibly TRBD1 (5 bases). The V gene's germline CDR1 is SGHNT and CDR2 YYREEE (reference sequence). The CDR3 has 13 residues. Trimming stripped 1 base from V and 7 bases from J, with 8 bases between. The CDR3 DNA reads TGTGCCAGCAGCTTGAAGGGGATCGGGGAGCTGTTTTTT. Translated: CASSLKGIGELFF.

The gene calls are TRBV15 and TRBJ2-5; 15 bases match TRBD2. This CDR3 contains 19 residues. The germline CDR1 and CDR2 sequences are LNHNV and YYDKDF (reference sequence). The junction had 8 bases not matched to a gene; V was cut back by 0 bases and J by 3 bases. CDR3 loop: CATSRDWGLAGGQKETQYF. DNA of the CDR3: TGTGCCACCAGCAGAGATTGGGGACTAGCGGGGGGCCAGAAAGAGACCCAGTACTTC. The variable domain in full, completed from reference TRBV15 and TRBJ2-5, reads DAMVIQNPRYQVTQFGKPVTLSCSQTLNHNVMYWYQQKSSQAPKLLFHYYDKDFNNEADTPDNFQSRRPNTSFCFLDIRSPGLGDTAMYLCATSRDWGLAGGQKETQYFGPGTRLLVL.

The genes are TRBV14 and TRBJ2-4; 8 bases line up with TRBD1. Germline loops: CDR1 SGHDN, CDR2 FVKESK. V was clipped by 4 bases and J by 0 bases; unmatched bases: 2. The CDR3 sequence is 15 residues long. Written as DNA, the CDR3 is TGTGCCAGCAGCCCAGGGGGCACAGCCAAAAACATTCAGTACTTC. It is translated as CASSPGGTAKNIQYF.

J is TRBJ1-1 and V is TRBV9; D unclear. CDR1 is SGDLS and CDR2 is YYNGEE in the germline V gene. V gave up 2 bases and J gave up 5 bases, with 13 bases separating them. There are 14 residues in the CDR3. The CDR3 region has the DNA TGTGCCAGCAGCGTCGCCACCTCGGGGACTGAAGCTTTCTTT. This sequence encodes CASSVATSGTEAFF.